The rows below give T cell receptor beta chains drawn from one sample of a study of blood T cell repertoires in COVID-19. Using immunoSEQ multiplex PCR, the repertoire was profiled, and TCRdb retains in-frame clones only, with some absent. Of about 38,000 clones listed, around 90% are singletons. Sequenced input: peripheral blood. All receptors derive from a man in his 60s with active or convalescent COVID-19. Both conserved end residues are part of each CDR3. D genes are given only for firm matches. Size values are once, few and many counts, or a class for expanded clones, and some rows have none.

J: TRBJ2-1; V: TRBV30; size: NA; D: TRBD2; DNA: TGTGCCGGAATGACTAGCGGCTCCTACAATGAGCAGTTCTTC; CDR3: CAGMTSGSYNEQFF
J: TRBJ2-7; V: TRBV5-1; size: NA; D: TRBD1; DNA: TGCGCCAGCAGCTTTACACAGGGGGCCTACGAGCAGTACTTC; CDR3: CASSFTQGAYEQYF
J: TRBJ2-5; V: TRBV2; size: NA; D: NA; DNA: TGTGCCAGCATGGGGGGGACAAAAGAGACCCAGTACTTC; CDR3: CASMGGTKETQYF
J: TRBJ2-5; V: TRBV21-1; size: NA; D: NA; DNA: TGTGCCAGCGGCCTCGGACAACTCTCAGAGACCCAGTACTTC; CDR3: CASGLGQLSETQYF
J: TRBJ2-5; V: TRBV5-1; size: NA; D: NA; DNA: TGCGCCAGCAGCTTGTCCTCCAGGGAAGAGACCCAGTACTTC; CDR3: CASSLSSREETQYF
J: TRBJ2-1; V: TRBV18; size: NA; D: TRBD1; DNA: TGTGCCAGCTCACCGAACGACAGGGGAATCAATGAGCAGTTCTTC; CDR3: CASSPNDRGINEQFF
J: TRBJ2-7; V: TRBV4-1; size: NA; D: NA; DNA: TGCGCCAGCAGCCATCCAAACTACTACGAGCAGTACTTC; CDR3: CASSHPNYYEQYF
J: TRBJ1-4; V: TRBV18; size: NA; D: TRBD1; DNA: TGTGCCAGCTCACCCTCACAGGGGACTAATGAAAAACTGTTTTTT; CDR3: CASSPSQGTNEKLFF
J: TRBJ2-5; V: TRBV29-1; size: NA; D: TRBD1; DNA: TGCAGCGTTGGGGACAGTATCGGGGAGACCCAGTACTTC; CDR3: CSVGDSIGETQYF
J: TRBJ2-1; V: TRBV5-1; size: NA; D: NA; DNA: TGCGCCAGCAGCTTGGTGTGGGAGCCCCAGCTGGGTGAGCAGTTCTTC; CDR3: CASSLVWEPQLGEQFF
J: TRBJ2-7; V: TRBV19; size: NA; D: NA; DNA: TGTGCCAGTAGTATAGATCGGCAGGGATCCTACGAGCAGTACTTC; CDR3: CASSIDRQGSYEQYF
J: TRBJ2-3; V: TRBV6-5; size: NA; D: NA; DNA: TGTGCCAGCAACCAGGGGAGTACGCAGTATTTT; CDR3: CASNQGSTQYF
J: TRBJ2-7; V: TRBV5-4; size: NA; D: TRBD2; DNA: TGTGCCAGCAGTCCCTACGTCCTAGCGGGAGACAAGGAGCAGTACTTC; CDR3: CASSPYVLAGDKEQYF
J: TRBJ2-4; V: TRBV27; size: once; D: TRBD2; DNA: TGTGCCAGCAGTTGGACTACCGGTGGGGGGGGAGCCAAAAACATTCAGTACTTC; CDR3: CASSWTTGGGGAKNIQYF
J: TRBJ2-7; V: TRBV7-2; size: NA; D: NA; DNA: TGTGCCAGCAGCTTAGGATCCCTTGGGCCTTACGAGCAGTACTTC; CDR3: CASSLGSLGPYEQYF
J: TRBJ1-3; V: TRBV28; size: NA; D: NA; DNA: TGTGCCAGCGTAAATACTGTTTCCTCTGGAAACACCATATATTTT; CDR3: CASVNTVSSGNTIYF
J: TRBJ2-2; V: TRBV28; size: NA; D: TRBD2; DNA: TGTGCCAGCAGTTTTCGTTTGGCTAGCGGGAGACGTACCGGGGAGCTGTTTTTT; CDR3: CASSFRLASGRRTGELFF
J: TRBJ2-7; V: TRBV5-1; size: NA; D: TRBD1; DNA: TGCGCCAGCAGCGTAACCGGGACAGGGGGAGATTTCGAGCAGTACTTC; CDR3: CASSVTGTGGDFEQYF
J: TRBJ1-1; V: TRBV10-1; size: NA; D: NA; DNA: TGCGCCAGCAGTGACAGTGTGAACACTGAAGCTTTCTTT; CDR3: CASSDSVNTEAFF
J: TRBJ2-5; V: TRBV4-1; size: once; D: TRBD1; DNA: TGCGCCAGCAGCCAAGTTAGCGCAGGGGGAGAGACCCAGTACTTC; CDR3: CASSQVSAGGETQYF
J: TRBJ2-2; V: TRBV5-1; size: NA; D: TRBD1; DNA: TGCGCCAGCAGCCCCCAGACAGGGTCCACCGGGGAGCTGTTTTTT; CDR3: CASSPQTGSTGELFF
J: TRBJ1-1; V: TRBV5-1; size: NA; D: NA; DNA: TGCGCCAGCAGCCCCCCCACGGATGCGCTGTTTCGGGGGAACACTGAAGCTTTCTTT; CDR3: CASSPPTDALFRGNTEAFF
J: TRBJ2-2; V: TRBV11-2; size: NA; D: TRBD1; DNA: TGTGCCAGCAGCTTAGGGACAGGGTGGACCGGGGAGCTGTTTTTT; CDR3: CASSLGTGWTGELFF
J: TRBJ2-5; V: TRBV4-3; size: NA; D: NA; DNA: TGCGCCAGCAGCCAATCTTTGACAGGGACCCAGTACTTC; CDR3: CASSQSLTGTQYF
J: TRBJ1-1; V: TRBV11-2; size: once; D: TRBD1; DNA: TGTGCCAGCAGCTGGACAGGGGGAGGCACTGAAGCTTTCTTT; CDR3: CASSWTGGGTEAFF
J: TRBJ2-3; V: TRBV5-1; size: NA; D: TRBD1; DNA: TGCGCCAGCAGCCAGGCCGACAGGGTGGTTTTGGCAGATACGCAGTATTTT; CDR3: CASSQADRVVLADTQYF
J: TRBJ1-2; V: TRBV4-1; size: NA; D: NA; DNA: TGCGCCAGCAGCCAACCCGACAGTCGCTATGGCTACACCTTC; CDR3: CASSQPDSRYGYTF
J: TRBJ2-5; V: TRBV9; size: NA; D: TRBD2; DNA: TGTGCCAGCAGCCAGATAGCGGGAGGGCCGATTGAGGAGACCCAGTACTTC; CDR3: CASSQIAGGPIEETQYF
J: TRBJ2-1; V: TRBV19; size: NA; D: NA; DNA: TGTGCCAGTAGTACCCCAAGAGACAATGAGCAGTTCTTC; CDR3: CASSTPRDNEQFF
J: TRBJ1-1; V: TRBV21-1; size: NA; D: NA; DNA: TGTGCCAGCTACTTGGAGGGGGCTGGGACTGAAGCTTTCTTT; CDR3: CASYLEGAGTEAFF
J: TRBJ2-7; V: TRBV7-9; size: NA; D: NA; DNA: TGTGCCAGCAGCTTAGGGGTAGCGGCCTACGAGCAGTACTTC; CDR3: CASSLGVAAYEQYF
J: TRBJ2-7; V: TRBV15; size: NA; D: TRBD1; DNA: TGTGCCACCAGCTTCCCCGGGACAGGGTATTTGTCCTACGAGCAGTACTTC; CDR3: CATSFPGTGYLSYEQYF
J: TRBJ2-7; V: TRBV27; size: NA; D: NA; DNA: TGTGCCAGCAGTCCCTTGTTCCAGGACTACGAGCAGTACTTC; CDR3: CASSPLFQDYEQYF
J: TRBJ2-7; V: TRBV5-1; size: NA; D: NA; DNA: TGCGCCAGCAGCTTGGCCCGACAAACCGGCGATTACGAGCAGTACTTC; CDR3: CASSLARQTGDYEQYF
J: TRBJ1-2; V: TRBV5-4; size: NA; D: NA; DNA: TGTGCCAGCAGTCCTGACATAGGCTATGGCTACACCTTC; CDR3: CASSPDIGYGYTF
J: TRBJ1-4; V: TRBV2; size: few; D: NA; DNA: TGTGCCAGCAAGGAGCGGGGGTACGAAAAACTGTTTTTT; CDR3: CASKERGYEKLFF
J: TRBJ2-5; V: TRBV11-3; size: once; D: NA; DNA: TGTGCCAGCAGCTTAAGCAGGGTCCAAGAGACCCAGTACTTC; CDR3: CASSLSRVQETQYF
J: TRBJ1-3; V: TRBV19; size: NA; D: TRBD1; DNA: TGTGCCAGTGACAGGGGCTCTGGAAACACCATATATTTT; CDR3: CASDRGSGNTIYF
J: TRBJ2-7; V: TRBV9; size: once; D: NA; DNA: TGTGCCAGCAGCGTAGAGAGCGGATCCTACGAGCAGTACTTC; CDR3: CASSVESGSYEQYF
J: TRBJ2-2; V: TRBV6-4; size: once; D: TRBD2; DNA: TGTGCCAGCAGCACTTGGGGACTAGCGAACACCGGGGAGCTGTTTTTT; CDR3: CASSTWGLANTGELFF
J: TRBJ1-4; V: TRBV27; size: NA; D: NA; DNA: TGTGCCAGCAGCCTCTCAGGGTTGGATGAAAAACTGTTTTTT; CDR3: CASSLSGLDEKLFF
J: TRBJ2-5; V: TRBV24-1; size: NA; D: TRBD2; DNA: TGTGCCACCAGTTCCCCTTGGGTAGCGGGAGGATCTGAGACCCAGTACTTC; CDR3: CATSSPWVAGGSETQYF
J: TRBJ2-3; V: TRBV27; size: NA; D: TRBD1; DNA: TGTGCCAGCAGTTTCCTCCGGACAGGGGGCCGGGCAGATACGCAGTATTTT; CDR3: CASSFLRTGGRADTQYF
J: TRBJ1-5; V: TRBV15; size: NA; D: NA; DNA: TGTGCCACCAGCAGAGATCAGGGGACCGGCCAGCCCCAGCATTTT; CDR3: CATSRDQGTGQPQHF
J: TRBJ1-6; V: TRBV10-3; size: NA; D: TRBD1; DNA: TGTGCCATCAGACCGGGACAGGCCAATTCACCCCTCCACTTT; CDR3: CAIRPGQANSPLHF
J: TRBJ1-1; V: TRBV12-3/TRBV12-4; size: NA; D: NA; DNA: TGTGCCAGCAGAACTATGAACACTGAAGCTTTCTTT; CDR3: CASRTMNTEAFF
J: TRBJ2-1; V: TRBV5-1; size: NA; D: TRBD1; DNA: TGCGCCAGCAGCACCGGACAGGCCGGGCAGTTCTTC; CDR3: CASSTGQAGQFF
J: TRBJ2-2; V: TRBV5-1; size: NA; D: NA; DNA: TGCGCCAGCAGCCTCCGCCCAGCGATCGGCGGGGAGCTGTTTTTT; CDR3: CASSLRPAIGGELFF
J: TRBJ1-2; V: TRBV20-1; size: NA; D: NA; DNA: TGCAGTGCTAGTTCACAGCTAGGGGATGGCTACACCTTC; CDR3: CSASSQLGDGYTF
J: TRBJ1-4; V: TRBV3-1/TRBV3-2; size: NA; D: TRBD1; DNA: TGTGCCAGCAGCCCCGGGACAGGGGAAAAACTGTTTTTT; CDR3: CASSPGTGEKLFF
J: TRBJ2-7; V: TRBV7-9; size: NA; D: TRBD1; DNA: TGTGCCAGCAGCTCCTCGGACAGGGTTCTTTACGAGCAGTACTTC; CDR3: CASSSSDRVLYEQYF
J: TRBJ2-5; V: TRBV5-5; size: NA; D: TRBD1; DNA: TGTGCCAGCAGCGTAATTCCGACAGGGGTCGAGACCCAGTACTTC; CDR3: CASSVIPTGVETQYF
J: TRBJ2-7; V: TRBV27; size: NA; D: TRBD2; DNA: TGTGCCAGCGGAAAGCGGGGCGGGAGCGAGCAGTACTTC; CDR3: CASGKRGGSEQYF